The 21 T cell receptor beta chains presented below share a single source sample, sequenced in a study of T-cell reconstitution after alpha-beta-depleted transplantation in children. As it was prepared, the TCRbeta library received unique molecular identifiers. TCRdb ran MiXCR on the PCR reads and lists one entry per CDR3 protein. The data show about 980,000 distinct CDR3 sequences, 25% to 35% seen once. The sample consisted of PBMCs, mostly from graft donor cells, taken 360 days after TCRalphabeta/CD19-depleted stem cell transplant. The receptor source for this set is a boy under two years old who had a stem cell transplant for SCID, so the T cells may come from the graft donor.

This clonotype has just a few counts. In DNA form, the CDR3 reads TGCAGTGCTAGATCGACAAACGGCGCCGGGGAGCTGTTTTTT. Its translation: CSARSTNGAGELFF. V is TRBV20-1 and J is TRBJ2-2, with D unclear. CDR3 length equals 14 residues. The V gene lost 2 bases and the J gene lost 6 bases, with 13 bases spanning the gap. Germline V gives CDR1 DFQATT, CDR2 SNEGSKA (reference sequence).

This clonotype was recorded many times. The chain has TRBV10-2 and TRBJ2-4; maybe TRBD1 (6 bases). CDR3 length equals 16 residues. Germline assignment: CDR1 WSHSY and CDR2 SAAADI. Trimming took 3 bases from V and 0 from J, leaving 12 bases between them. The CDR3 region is CASSEEDSLAKNIQYF. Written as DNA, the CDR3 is TGCGCCAGCAGTGAAGAGGACAGTCTAGCCAAAAACATTCAGTACTTC.

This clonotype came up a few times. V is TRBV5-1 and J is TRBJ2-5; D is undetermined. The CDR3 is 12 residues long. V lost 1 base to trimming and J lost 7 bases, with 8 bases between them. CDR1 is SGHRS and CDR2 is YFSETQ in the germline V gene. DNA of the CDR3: TGCGCCAGCAGCTTGCCCGGGTGGACCCAGTACTTC. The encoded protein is CASSLPGWTQYF. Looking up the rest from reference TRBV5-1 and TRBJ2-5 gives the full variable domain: KAGVTQTPRYLIKTRGQQVTLSCSPISGHRSVSWYQQTPGQGLQFLFEYFSETQRNKGNFPGRFSGRQFSNSRSEMNVSTLELGDSALYLCASSLPGWTQYFGPGTRLLVL.

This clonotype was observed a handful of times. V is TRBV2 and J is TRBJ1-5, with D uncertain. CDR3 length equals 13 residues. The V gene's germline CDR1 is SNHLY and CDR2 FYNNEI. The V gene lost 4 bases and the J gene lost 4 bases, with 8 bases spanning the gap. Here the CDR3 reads CASSADGNQPQHF. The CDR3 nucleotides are TGTGCCAGCAGTGCAGACGGGAATCAGCCCCAGCATTTT. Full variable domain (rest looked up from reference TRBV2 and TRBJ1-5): EPEVTQTPSHQVTQMGQEVILRCVPISNHLYFYWYRQILGQKVEFLVSFYNNEISEKSEIFDDQFSVERPDGSNFTLKIRSTKLEDSAMYFCASSADGNQPQHFGDGTRLSIL.

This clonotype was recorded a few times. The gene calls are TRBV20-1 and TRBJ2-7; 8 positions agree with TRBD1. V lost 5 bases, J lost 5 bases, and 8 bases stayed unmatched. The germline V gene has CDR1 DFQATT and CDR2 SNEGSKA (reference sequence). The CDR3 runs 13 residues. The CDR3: CSARTGKINEQYF. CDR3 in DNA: TGCAGTGCTCGGACAGGGAAAATTAACGAGCAGTACTTC.

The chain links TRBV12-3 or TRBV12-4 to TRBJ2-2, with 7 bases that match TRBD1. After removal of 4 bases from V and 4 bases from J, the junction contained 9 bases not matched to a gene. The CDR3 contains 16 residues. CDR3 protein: CASSSRTGVSTGELFF. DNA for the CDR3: TGTGCCAGCAGTTCCCGGACAGGAGTTAGCACCGGGGAGCTGTTTTTT.

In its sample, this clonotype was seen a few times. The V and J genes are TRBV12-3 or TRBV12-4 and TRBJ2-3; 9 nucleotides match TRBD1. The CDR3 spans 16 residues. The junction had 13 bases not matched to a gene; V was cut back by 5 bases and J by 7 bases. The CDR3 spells CASSPNLGTGRNTQYF. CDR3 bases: TGTGCCAGCAGTCCCAATCTAGGGACAGGGCGGAATACGCAGTATTTT.

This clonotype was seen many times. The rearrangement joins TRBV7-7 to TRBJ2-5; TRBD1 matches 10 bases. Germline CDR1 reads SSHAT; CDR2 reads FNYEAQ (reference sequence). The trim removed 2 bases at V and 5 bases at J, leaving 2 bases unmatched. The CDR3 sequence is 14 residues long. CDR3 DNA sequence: TGTGCCAGCAGCTTATGGGGACAGGGGGAGACCCAGTACTTC. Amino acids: CASSLWGQGETQYF.

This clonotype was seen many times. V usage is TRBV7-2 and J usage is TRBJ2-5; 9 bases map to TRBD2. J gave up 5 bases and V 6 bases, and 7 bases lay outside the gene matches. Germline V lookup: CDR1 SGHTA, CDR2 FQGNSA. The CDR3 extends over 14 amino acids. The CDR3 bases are TGTGCCAGCAGTTCCCTCGGACTAGCGGAGACCCAGTACTTC. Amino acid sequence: CASSSLGLAETQYF.

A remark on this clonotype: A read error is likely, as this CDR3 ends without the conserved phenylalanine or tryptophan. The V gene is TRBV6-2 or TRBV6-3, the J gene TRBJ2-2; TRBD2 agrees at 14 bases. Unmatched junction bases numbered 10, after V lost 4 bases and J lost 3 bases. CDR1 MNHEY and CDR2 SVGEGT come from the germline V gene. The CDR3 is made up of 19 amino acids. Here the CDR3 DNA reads TGTGCCAGCAGTTCCCCGACTAGCGGGGGGGCTAGGGACACCGGGGAGCTGTTTGTT. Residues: CASSSPTSGGARDTGELFV.

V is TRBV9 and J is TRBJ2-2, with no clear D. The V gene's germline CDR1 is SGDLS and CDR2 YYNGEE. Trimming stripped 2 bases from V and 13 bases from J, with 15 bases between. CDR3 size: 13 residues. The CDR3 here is CASSVDHPSVLFF. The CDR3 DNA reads TGTGCCAGCAGCGTCGATCACCCCTCGGTGCTGTTTTTT.

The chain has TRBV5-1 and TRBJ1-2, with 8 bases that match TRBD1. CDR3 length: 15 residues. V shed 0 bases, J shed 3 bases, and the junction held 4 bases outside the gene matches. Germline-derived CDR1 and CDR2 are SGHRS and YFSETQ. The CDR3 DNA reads TGCGCCAGCAGCTTGGGGGACAGGAGACACTATGGCTACACCTTC. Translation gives CASSLGDRRHYGYTF. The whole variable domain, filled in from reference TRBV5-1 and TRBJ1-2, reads KAGVTQTPRYLIKTRGQQVTLSCSPISGHRSVSWYQQTPGQGLQFLFEYFSETQRNKGNFPGRFSGRQFSNSRSEMNVSTLELGDSALYLCASSLGDRRHYGYTFGSGTRLTVV.

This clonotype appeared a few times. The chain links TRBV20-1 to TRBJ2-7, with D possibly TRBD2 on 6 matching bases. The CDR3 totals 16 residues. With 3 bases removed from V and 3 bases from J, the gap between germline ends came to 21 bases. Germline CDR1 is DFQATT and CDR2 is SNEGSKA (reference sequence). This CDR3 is CSASPLRRVVYYEQYF. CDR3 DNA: TGCAGTGCTAGTCCCCTGAGGAGGGTTGTCTACTACGAGCAGTACTTC.

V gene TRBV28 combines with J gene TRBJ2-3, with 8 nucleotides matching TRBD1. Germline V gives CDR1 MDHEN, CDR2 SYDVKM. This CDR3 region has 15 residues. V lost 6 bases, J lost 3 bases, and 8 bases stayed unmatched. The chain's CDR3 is CASSPRDRRTDTQYF. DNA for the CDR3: TGTGCCAGCAGCCCAAGGGACAGGAGGACAGATACGCAGTATTTT.

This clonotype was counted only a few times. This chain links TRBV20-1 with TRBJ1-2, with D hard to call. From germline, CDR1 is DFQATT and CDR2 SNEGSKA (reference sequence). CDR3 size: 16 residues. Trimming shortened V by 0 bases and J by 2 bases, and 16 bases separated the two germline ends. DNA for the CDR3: TGCAGTGCTAGAGATTGGGGAGTGCCCCGGAACTATGGCTACACCTTC. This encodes CSARDWGVPRNYGYTF.

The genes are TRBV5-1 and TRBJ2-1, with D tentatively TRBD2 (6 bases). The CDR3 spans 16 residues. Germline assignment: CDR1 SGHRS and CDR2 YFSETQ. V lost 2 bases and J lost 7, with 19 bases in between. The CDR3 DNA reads TGCGCCAGCAGCTTTGCCGCAACTAGCCTCGGGAATGAGCAGTTCTTC. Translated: CASSFAATSLGNEQFF.

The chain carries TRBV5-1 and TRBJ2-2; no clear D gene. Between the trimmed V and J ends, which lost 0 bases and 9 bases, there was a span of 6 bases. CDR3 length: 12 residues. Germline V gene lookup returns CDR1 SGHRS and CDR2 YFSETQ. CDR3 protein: CASSLEGRELFF. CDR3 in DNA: TGCGCCAGCAGCTTGGAGGGAAGGGAGCTGTTTTTT.

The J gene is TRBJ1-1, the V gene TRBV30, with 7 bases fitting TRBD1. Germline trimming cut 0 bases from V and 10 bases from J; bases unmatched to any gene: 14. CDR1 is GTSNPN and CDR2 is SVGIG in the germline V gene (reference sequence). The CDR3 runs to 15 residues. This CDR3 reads CAWSVLAGTELGAFF. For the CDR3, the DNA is TGTGCCTGGAGTGTACTCGCCGGGACAGAGTTGGGAGCTTTCTTT.

The CDR3 reads CASTFLGLNTEAFF. The CDR3 DNA is TGCGCCAGCACCTTCTTGGGGTTGAACACTGAAGCTTTCTTT. The V gene is TRBV5-1, the J gene TRBJ1-1; D is ambiguous. The CDR3 is made up of 14 amino acids. V was clipped by 6 bases and J by 0 bases, with 12 bases between them. The germline V gene encodes CDR1 SGHRS and CDR2 YFSETQ.

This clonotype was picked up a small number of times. This chain's CDR3 is CASSYFGSGANVLTF. CDR3 sequence (DNA): TGTGCCAGCAGTTACTTCGGCTCTGGGGCCAACGTCCTGACTTTC. This chain connects TRBV6-2 or TRBV6-3 to TRBJ2-6; D ambiguous. The CDR3 is 15 residues long. Trimming took off 1 base at V and 0 bases at J, with 4 bases between the two ends. From germline, CDR1 is MNHEY and CDR2 SVGEGT.

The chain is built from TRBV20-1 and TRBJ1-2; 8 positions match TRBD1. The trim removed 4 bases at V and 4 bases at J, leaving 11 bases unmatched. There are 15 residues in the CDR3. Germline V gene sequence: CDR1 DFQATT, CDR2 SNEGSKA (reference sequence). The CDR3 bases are TGCAGTGCTACGGAACAGGGGGTCGGGACCTATGGCTACACCTTC. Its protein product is CSATEQGVGTYGYTF.